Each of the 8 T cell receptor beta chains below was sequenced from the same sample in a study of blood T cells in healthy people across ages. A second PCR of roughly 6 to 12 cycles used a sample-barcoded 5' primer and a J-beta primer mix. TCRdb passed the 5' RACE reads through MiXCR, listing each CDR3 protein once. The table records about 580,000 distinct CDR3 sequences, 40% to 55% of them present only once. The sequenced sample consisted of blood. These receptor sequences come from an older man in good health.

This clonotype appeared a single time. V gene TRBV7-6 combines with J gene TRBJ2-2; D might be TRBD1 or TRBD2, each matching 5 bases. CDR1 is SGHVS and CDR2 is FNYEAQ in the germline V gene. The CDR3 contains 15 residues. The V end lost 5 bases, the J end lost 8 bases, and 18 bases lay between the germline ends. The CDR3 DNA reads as TGTGCCAGCAGCCTCCGGGGACCGGAGTCTGGGGAGCTGTTTTTT. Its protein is CASSLRGPESGELFF. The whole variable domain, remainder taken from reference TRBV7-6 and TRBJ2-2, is GAGVSQSPRYKVTKRGQDVALRCDPISGHVSLYWYRQALGQGPEFLTYFNYEAQQDKSGLPNDRFSAERPEGSISTLTIQRTEQRDSAMYRCASSLRGPESGELFFGEGSRLTVL.

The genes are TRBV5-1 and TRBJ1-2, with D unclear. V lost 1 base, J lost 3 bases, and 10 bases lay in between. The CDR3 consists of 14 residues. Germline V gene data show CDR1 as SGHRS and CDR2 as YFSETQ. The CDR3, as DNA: TGCGCCAGCAGCTTGTATCCTGTGGACTATGGCTACACCTTC. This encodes CASSLYPVDYGYTF.

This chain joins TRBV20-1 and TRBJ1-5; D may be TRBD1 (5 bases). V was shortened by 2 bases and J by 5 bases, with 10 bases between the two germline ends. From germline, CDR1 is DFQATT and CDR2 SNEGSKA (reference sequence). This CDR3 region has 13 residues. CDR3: CSARRVGDQPQHF. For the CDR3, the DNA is TGCAGTGCTAGAAGGGTGGGGGATCAGCCCCAGCATTTT.

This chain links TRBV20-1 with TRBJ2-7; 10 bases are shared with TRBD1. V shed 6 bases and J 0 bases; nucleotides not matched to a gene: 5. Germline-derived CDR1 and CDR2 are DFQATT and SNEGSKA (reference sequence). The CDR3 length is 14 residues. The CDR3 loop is CSAEGQGSSYEQYF. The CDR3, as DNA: TGCAGTGCGGAGGGACAGGGGTCCTCCTACGAGCAGTACTTC.

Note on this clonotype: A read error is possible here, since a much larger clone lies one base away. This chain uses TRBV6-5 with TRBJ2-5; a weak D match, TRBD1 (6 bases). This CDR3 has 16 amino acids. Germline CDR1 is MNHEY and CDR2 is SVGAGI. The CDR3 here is CVSRAFGTQFQETQYF. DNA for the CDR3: TGTGTCAGCAGGGCCTTCGGGACACAGTTCCAAGAGACCCAGTACTTC.

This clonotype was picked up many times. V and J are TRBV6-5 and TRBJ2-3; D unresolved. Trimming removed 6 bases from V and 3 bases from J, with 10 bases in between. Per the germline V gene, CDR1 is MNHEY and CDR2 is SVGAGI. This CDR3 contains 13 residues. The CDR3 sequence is CASRNPGTDTQYF. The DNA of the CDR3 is TGTGCCAGCAGAAACCCAGGTACAGATACGCAGTATTTT.

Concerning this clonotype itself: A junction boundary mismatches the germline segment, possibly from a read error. The CDR3 sequence is CANSARVVAGASTDTQYF. In nucleotides, the CDR3 is TGTGCCAACAGCGCCCGGGTGGTAGCGGGGGCTAGCACAGATACGCAGTATTTT. The chain employs TRBV9 and TRBJ2-3, with 9 bases that match TRBD2. The germline V gene has CDR1 SGDLS and CDR2 YYNGEE. The CDR3 sequence is 18 residues long.

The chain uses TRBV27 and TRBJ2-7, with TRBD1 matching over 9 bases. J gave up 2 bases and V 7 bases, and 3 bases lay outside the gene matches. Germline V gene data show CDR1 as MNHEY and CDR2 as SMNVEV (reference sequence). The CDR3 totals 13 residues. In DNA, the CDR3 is TGTGCCAGCAAGGGACAGGGACCCTACGAGCAGTACTTC. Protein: CASKGQGPYEQYF.